The table lists the clone carrying this T cell receptor (beta chain) with many counts. The data belong to a study of T cell repertoires in cytomegalovirus infection. TCRdb fed the reads into MiXCR, producing one record per CDR3 protein. The repertoire has roughly 100,000 distinct CDR3 sequences, approximately 17% of them found once; the top ten carry about 7.3%. Per the germline V gene, CDR1 is SNHLY and CDR2 is FYNNEI. The length of the CDR3 is 16 residues. The ends lost 2 bases at V and 2 bases at J; junction bases unmatched: 1. The chain carries TRBV2 and TRBJ2-3, with 13 positions matching TRBD2. This TCR was recovered from a human donor in good health (CMV status not recorded). Some clones in this sample may be carry-over from other donors' samples. The sequenced sample was PBMCs. Written as DNA, the CDR3 is TGTGCCAGCAGTGAAACTAGCGGGGGGGCCACAGATACGCAGTATTTT. It specifies CASSETSGGATDTQYF.